This is a list of T cell receptor beta chains from one sample in a study of neurological immune-mediated disorders. TCRdb recomputed calls from the 5' RACE reads with MiXCR, one row per CDR3 protein. The table has 46,000 or so distinct CDR3 sequences, just under 4.5% seen once. The sequencing input was PBMCs. The receptors come from a woman aged 60-75 years with multiple sclerosis. The CDR3 runs from the conserved cysteine through the conserved F or W. The D gene is left open where the match is weak. Size is stated for part of the rows, as once, few or many counts, or as a class when the clone is expanded.

size: many; V: TRBV12-3/TRBV12-4; J: TRBJ2-5; D: .; DNA: TGTGCCAGCAGTTTGGTGGAGACCCAGTACTTC; CDR3: CASSLVETQYF
size: few; V: TRBV5-1; J: TRBJ2-5; D: .; DNA: TGCGCCAGCAGCCCTCGGCAGGCCCAAGAGACCCAGTACTTC; CDR3: CASSPRQAQETQYF
size: few; V: TRBV20-1; J: TRBJ2-7; D: .; DNA: TGCAGTGCTCGGGAGTTCCAGAGCGGCTCCTACGAGCAGTACTTC; CDR3: CSAREFQSGSYEQYF
size: many; V: TRBV4-1; J: TRBJ1-1; D: .; DNA: TGCGCCAGCAGCCATGGGGGGGCTGAAGCTTTCTTT; CDR3: CASSHGGAEAFF
size: many; V: TRBV7-2; J: TRBJ2-3; D: .; DNA: TGTGCCAGCAGCTTACGGTTGGATACGCAGTATTTT; CDR3: CASSLRLDTQYF
size: .; V: TRBV7-3; J: TRBJ2-3; D: .; DNA: TGTGCCAGCAGCTTACGAGGGGACGCCGACACAGATACGCAGTATTTT; CDR3: CASSLRGDADTDTQYF
size: many; V: TRBV5-1; J: TRBJ1-1; D: .; DNA: TGCGCCAGCAGCTTGTTAACTGCTTCGAACACTGAAGCTTTCTTT; CDR3: CASSLLTASNTEAFF
size: .; V: TRBV12-3/TRBV12-4; J: TRBJ2-7; D: .; DNA: TGTGCCAGCAGTGGAGGCTTTGACTCTGGGGAGCAGTACTTC; CDR3: CASSGGFDSGEQYF
size: many; V: TRBV5-6; J: TRBJ2-5; D: .; DNA: TGTGCCAGCAGCTTCGCGGAAAGACAAGAGACCCAGTACTTC; CDR3: CASSFAERQETQYF
size: many; V: TRBV29-1; J: TRBJ1-2; D: .; DNA: TGCAGCGTTGACACAGGGTGGGATGGCTACACCTTC; CDR3: CSVDTGWDGYTF
size: few; V: TRBV7-2; J: TRBJ2-1; D: TRBD1; DNA: TGTGCCAGCAGGAGGACAGGGTACAATGAGCAGTTCTTC; CDR3: CASRRTGYNEQFF
size: few; V: TRBV5-1; J: TRBJ2-1; D: .; DNA: TGCGCCAGCAGCTTGTTGCTAGCCATAGGTTCTGAGCAGTTCTTC; CDR3: CASSLLLAIGSEQFF
size: .; V: TRBV5-1; J: TRBJ2-3; D: .; DNA: TGCGCCAGCAGCGTAGGCACAGATACGCAGTATTTT; CDR3: CASSVGTDTQYF
size: many; V: TRBV20-1; J: TRBJ2-5; D: TRBD1; DNA: TGCAGTGCCCCCTGGACAGGGGGAGAGACCCAGTACTTC; CDR3: CSAPWTGGETQYF
size: many; V: TRBV5-1; J: TRBJ2-1; D: .; DNA: TGCGCCAGCAGCTCGTTGGAGACCGGGACAGAGCAGTTCTTC; CDR3: CASSSLETGTEQFF
size: .; V: TRBV20-1; J: TRBJ1-5; D: TRBD1; DNA: TGCAGTGCTAGCGGGACAGGGACGTATCAGCCCCAGCATTTT; CDR3: CSASGTGTYQPQHF
size: .; V: TRBV10-2; J: TRBJ1-6; D: TRBD1; DNA: TGCGCCAGCAGTGAGGCGGGACAGGGCGCTTCACCCCTCCACTTT; CDR3: CASSEAGQGASPLHF
size: many; V: TRBV2; J: TRBJ2-3; D: .; DNA: TGTGCCAGCAGTGAAGCGTTTGGGGACACGCAGTATTTT; CDR3: CASSEAFGDTQYF
size: few; V: TRBV18; J: TRBJ1-3; D: .; DNA: TGTGCCAGCTCAAAGGTGGACTCTGGAAACACCATATATTTT; CDR3: CASSKVDSGNTIYF
size: many; V: TRBV10-3; J: TRBJ1-1; D: .; DNA: TGTGCCATCAGTGAGCTTTCAGGTGGCGAAGCTTTCTTT; CDR3: CAISELSGGEAFF
size: medium-sized; V: TRBV21-1; J: TRBJ2-1; D: .; DNA: TGTGCCAGCACCAGAGGGGGACGAAGGAACCTCGAGCAGTTCTTC; CDR3: CASTRGGRRNLEQFF
size: many; V: TRBV9; J: TRBJ2-5; D: TRBD2; DNA: TGTGCCAGCAGCGTAGGTGTGGGGGAGGGCCTAGAGACCCAGTACTTC; CDR3: CASSVGVGEGLETQYF
size: .; V: TRBV18; J: TRBJ1-6; D: .; DNA: TGTGCCAGCTCACCGTCGACAGGAGATAATTCACCCCTCCACTTT; CDR3: CASSPSTGDNSPLHF
size: many; V: TRBV7-2; J: TRBJ1-2; D: .; DNA: TGTGCCAGCAGCTTAGCGAGGACAACCTATGGCTACACCTTC; CDR3: CASSLARTTYGYTF
size: many; V: TRBV10-2; J: TRBJ1-1; D: .; DNA: TGCGCCAGCAGTGACCTCGCGGGTTATCAGAACACTGAAGCTTTCTTT; CDR3: CASSDLAGYQNTEAFF
size: few; V: TRBV2; J: TRBJ1-4; D: TRBD1; DNA: TGTGCCAGCAGCCCCGACGACAGGGGTCCTAATGAAAAACTGTTTTTT; CDR3: CASSPDDRGPNEKLFF
size: many; V: TRBV27; J: TRBJ2-3; D: .; DNA: TGTGCCAGCAGACTGGTTGGGACGGAAAGCACAGATACGCAGTATTTT; CDR3: CASRLVGTESTDTQYF
size: many; V: TRBV5-1; J: TRBJ2-3; D: .; DNA: TGCGCCAGCTACCCGGGCCAGTACACAGATACGCAGTATTTT; CDR3: CASYPGQYTDTQYF
size: .; V: TRBV5-1; J: TRBJ2-1; D: TRBD2; DNA: TGCGCCAGCAGCTTGGCCGTAGCGGGGGTTGCGTCTGAGCAGTTCTTC; CDR3: CASSLAVAGVASEQFF
size: .; V: TRBV4-2; J: TRBJ2-5; D: TRBD2; DNA: TGTGCCAGCAGCCCGCGTCGAGGGGCGCGGGGGGATGGTGAGACCCAGTACTTC; CDR3: CASSPRRGARGDGETQYF
size: many; V: TRBV10-2; J: TRBJ2-5; D: TRBD2; DNA: TGCGCCAGCAGTGAGACCTCGACTAGCGGGGGACAAGAGACCCAGTACTTC; CDR3: CASSETSTSGGQETQYF
size: many; V: TRBV6-2/TRBV6-3; J: TRBJ2-3; D: TRBD2; DNA: TGTGCCAGCACTCCGGGTACTAGCGCCTTCACAGATACGCAGTATTTT; CDR3: CASTPGTSAFTDTQYF
size: many; V: TRBV4-1; J: TRBJ2-3; D: TRBD2; DNA: TGCGCCAGCAGCCAATTTGGAGCGGGGGGTCGCACAGATACGCAGTATTTT; CDR3: CASSQFGAGGRTDTQYF
size: many; V: TRBV5-6; J: TRBJ2-7; D: .; DNA: TGTGCCACCCGCCTTAGGGGGGACTCCTACGAGCAGTACTTC; CDR3: CATRLRGDSYEQYF
size: many; V: TRBV9; J: TRBJ2-2; D: .; DNA: TGTGCCAGCAGCGTAGGTGCATTCTCGAACACCGGGGAGCTGTTTTTT; CDR3: CASSVGAFSNTGELFF
size: many; V: TRBV27; J: TRBJ2-1; D: TRBD2; DNA: TGTGCCAGCAGTCCCTGGGGGACCGGGACTAGCAATGAGCAGTTCTTC; CDR3: CASSPWGTGTSNEQFF
size: many; V: TRBV9; J: TRBJ2-1; D: TRBD2; DNA: TGTGCCAGCAGCGTAGAACCTAGCGGGTACAATGAGCAGTTCTTC; CDR3: CASSVEPSGYNEQFF
size: many; V: TRBV12-3/TRBV12-4; J: TRBJ1-1; D: .; DNA: TGTGCCAGCAGTTTAGCAGGGGGGTGGGGCACTGAAGCTTTCTTT; CDR3: CASSLAGGWGTEAFF
size: .; V: TRBV5-1; J: TRBJ2-5; D: TRBD1; DNA: TGCGCCAGCAGGCGGACAGGGTTGCAAGAGACCCAGTACTTC; CDR3: CASRRTGLQETQYF
size: many; V: TRBV20-1; J: TRBJ2-3; D: TRBD2; DNA: TGCAGTGCGGAAGGGCGGGAGAGGTCAGATACGCAGTATTTT; CDR3: CSAEGRERSDTQYF
size: many; V: TRBV6-2/TRBV6-3; J: TRBJ2-7; D: .; DNA: TGTGCCAGCTCCGACAGTAACGAGCAGTACTTC; CDR3: CASSDSNEQYF
size: many; V: TRBV20-1; J: TRBJ2-1; D: TRBD2; DNA: TGCAGTGCTAGAGACGGGGGGAGCTCCTACAATGAGCAGTTCTTC; CDR3: CSARDGGSSYNEQFF
size: few; V: TRBV2; J: TRBJ2-3; D: .; DNA: TGTGCCAGCCAACCAACGGGAAACACAGATACGCAGTATTTT; CDR3: CASQPTGNTDTQYF
size: many; V: TRBV12-3/TRBV12-4; J: TRBJ2-5; D: .; DNA: TGTGCCAGCACCAAGCTGGGGGAGACCCAGTACTTC; CDR3: CASTKLGETQYF
size: many; V: TRBV20-1; J: TRBJ2-3; D: .; DNA: TGCAGTGCTAGCGGAGGGGCCGGAGATACGCAGTATTTT; CDR3: CSASGGAGDTQYF
size: few; V: TRBV20-1; J: TRBJ2-1; D: .; DNA: TGCAGTGCTAGAATCCCCGGCCGGAACAATGAGCAGTTCTTC; CDR3: CSARIPGRNNEQFF
size: many; V: TRBV6-5; J: TRBJ1-4; D: .; DNA: TGTGCCAGCAGTTACCTTCAGGGAGCCAATGAAAAACTGTTTTTT; CDR3: CASSYLQGANEKLFF
size: .; V: TRBV28; J: TRBJ2-7; D: .; DNA: TGTGCCAGCAGCTCTCGACTGGTCTACTCCTACGAGCAGTACTTC; CDR3: CASSSRLVYSYEQYF
size: many; V: TRBV5-1; J: TRBJ1-1; D: .; DNA: TGCGCCAGCAGCTTGGACCCAGGGGAGGGCACTGAAGCTTTCTTT; CDR3: CASSLDPGEGTEAFF
size: .; V: TRBV10-3; J: TRBJ1-1; D: .; DNA: TGTGCCATCAGCGATAACAGTGAAGCTTTCTTT; CDR3: CAISDNSEAFF
size: few; V: TRBV7-2; J: TRBJ2-3; D: .; DNA: TGTGCCAGCAGCTTAGGGCTAGAGGCAGATACGCAGTATTTT; CDR3: CASSLGLEADTQYF
size: many; V: TRBV5-1; J: TRBJ1-1; D: TRBD1; DNA: TGCGCCAGCGGCCCGGGACAGGACACTGAAGCTTTCTTT; CDR3: CASGPGQDTEAFF
size: few; V: TRBV3-1; J: TRBJ2-7; D: TRBD1; DNA: TGTGCCAGCAGCCAAGATGCCACAGGGGGCTACGAGCAGTACTTC; CDR3: CASSQDATGGYEQYF
size: .; V: TRBV12-3/TRBV12-4; J: TRBJ1-5; D: .; DNA: TGTGCCAGCAGTCCTACCAACAATCAGCCCCAGCATTTT; CDR3: CASSPTNNQPQHF
size: .; V: TRBV20-1; J: TRBJ2-3; D: TRBD1; DNA: TGCAGTGCTAGGGGGCAGACAGGGAAGAGCACAGATACGCAGTATTTT; CDR3: CSARGQTGKSTDTQYF
size: many; V: TRBV4-1; J: TRBJ2-7; D: TRBD2; DNA: TGCGCCAGCAGCCAGGGGACTAGCGGGGTGTACGAGCAGTACTTC; CDR3: CASSQGTSGVYEQYF
size: many; V: TRBV7-2; J: TRBJ2-3; D: TRBD2; DNA: TGTGCCAGCAGCTCCCCGGGACTAGCGGGGGACACAGATACGCAGTATTTT; CDR3: CASSSPGLAGDTDTQYF
size: many; V: TRBV20-1; J: TRBJ2-1; D: TRBD2; DNA: TGCAGTGCTAGAGATTTGACTAGCGGGAGCAATGAGCAGTTCTTC; CDR3: CSARDLTSGSNEQFF
size: many; V: TRBV20-1; J: TRBJ2-1; D: .; DNA: TGCAGTGCTAGACAGGGGGGGAATGAGCAGTTCTTC; CDR3: CSARQGGNEQFF
size: many; V: TRBV12-3/TRBV12-4; J: TRBJ1-1; D: .; DNA: TGTGCCTCCCTTAAGACAGGGAACACTGAAGCTTTCTTT; CDR3: CASLKTGNTEAFF